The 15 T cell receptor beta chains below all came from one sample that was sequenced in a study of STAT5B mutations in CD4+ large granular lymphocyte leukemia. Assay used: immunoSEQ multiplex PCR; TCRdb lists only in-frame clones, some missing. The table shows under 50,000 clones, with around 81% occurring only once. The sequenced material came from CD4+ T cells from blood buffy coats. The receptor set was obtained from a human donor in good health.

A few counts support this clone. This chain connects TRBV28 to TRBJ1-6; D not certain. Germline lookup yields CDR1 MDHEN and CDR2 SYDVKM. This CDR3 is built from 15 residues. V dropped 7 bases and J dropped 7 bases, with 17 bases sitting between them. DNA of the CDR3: TGTGCCAGCATTTCGCATGGCCTCGGGAATTCACCCCTCCACTTT. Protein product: CASISHGLGNSPLHF.

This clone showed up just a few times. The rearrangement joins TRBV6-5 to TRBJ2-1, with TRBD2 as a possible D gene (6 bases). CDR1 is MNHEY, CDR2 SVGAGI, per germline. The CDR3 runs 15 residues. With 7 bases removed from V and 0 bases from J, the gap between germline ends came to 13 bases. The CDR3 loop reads CASTRDFSSYNEQFF. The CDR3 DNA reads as TGTGCCAGCACCCGGGACTTCAGCTCCTACAATGAGCAGTTCTTC.

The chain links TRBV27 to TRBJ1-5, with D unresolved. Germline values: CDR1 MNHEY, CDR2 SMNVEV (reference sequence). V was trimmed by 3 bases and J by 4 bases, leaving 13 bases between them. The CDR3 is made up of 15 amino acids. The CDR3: CASSFGPGLNQPQHF. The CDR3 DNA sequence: TGTGCCAGCAGTTTTGGTCCGGGCCTGAATCAGCCCCAGCATTTT.

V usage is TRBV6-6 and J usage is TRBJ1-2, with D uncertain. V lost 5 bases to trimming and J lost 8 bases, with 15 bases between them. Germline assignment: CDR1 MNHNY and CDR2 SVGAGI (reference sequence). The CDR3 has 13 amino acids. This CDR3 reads CASSPDMQSGYTF. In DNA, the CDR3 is TGTGCCAGCAGTCCCGACATGCAGAGCGGCTACACCTTC.

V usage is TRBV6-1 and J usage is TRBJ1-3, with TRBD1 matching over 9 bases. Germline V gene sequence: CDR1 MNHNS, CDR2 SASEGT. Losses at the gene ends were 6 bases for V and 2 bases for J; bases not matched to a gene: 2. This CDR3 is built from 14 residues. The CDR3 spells CASRRQGAGNTIYF. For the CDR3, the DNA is TGTGCCAGCAGGAGACAGGGGGCTGGAAACACCATATATTTT.

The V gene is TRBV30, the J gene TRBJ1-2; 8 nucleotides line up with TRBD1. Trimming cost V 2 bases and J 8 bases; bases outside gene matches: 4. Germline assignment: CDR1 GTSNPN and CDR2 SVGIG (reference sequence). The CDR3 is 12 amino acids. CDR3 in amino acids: CAWSQGAGGYTF. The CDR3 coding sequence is TGTGCCTGGAGTCAGGGGGCAGGGGGCTACACCTTC.

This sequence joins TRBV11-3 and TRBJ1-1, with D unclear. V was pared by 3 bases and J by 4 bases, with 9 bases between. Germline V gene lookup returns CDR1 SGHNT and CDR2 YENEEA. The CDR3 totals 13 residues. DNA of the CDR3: TGTGCCAGCAGCTTTTCGGACCCCACTGAAGCTTTCTTT. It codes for CASSFSDPTEAFF. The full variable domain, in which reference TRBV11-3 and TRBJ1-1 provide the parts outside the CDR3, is EAGVVQSPRYKIIEKKQPVAFWCNPISGHNTLYWYLQNLGQGPELLIRYENEEAVDDSQLPKDRFSAERLKGVDSTLKIQPAELGDSAVYLCASSFSDPTEAFFGQGTRLTVV.

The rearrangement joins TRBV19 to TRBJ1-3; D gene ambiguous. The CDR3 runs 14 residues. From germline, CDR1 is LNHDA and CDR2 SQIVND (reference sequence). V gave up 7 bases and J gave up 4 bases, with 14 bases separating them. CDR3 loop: CASIPTQFGNTIYF. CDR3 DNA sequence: TGTGCCAGTATCCCGACCCAGTTCGGAAACACCATATATTTT.

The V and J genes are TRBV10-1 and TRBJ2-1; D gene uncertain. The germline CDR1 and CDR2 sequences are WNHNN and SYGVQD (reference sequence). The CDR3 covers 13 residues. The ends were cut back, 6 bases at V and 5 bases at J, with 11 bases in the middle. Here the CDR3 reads CASSRAGNNEQFF. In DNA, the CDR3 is TGCGCCAGCAGCCGCGCCGGTAACAATGAGCAGTTCTTC.

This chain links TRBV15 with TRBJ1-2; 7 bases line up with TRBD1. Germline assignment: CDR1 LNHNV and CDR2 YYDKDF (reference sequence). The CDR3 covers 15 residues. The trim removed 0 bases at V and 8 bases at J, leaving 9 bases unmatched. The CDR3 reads CATSREIGGVSGYTF. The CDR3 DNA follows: TGTGCCACCAGCAGAGAGATAGGGGGCGTTAGCGGCTACACCTTC. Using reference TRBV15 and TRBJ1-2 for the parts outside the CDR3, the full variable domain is DAMVIQNPRYQVTQFGKPVTLSCSQTLNHNVMYWYQQKSSQAPKLLFHYYDKDFNNEADTPDNFQSRRPNTSFCFLDIRSPGLGDTAMYLCATSREIGGVSGYTFGSGTRLTVV.

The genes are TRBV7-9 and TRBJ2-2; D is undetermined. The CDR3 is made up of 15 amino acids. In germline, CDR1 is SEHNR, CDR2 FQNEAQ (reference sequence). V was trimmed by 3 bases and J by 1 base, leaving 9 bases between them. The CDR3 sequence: CASSFQSMNTGELFF. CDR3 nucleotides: TGTGCCAGCAGCTTTCAGTCAATGAACACCGGGGAGCTGTTTTTT. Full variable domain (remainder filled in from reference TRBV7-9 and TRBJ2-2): DTGVSQNPRHKITKRGQNVTFRCDPISEHNRLYWYRQTLGQGPEFLTYFQNEAQLEKSRLLSDRFSAERPKGSFSTLEIQRTEQGDSAMYLCASSFQSMNTGELFFGEGSRLTVL.

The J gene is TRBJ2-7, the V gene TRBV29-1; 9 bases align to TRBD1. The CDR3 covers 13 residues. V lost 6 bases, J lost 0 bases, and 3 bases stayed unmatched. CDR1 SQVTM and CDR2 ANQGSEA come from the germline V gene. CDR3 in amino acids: CSVDRGSSYEQYF. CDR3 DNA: TGCAGCGTGGACAGGGGTTCCTCCTACGAGCAGTACTTC.

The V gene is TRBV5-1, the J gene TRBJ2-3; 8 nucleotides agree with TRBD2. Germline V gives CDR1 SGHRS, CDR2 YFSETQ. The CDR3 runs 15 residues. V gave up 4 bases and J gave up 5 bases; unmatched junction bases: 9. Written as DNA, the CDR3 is TGCGCCAGCAGCGACGGAGGACTAGCAGGAGATACGCAGTATTTT. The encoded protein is CASSDGGLAGDTQYF.

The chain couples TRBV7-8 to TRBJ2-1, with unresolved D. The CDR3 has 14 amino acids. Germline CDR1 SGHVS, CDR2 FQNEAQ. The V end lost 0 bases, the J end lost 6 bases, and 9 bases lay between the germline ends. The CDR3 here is CASSLAARSNEQFF. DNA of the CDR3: TGTGCCAGCAGCTTAGCGGCTAGGAGCAATGAGCAGTTCTTC.

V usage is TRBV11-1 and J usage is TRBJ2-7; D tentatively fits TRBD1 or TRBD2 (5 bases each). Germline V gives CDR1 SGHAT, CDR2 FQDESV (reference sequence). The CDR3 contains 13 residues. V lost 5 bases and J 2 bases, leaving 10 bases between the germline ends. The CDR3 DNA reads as TGTGCCAGCAGCCCACCGGGACCCTACGAGCAGTACTTC. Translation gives CASSPPGPYEQYF.